The 16 T cell receptor beta chains below all came from one sample that was sequenced in a study of radiotherapy plus CTLA-4 blockade in lung cancer. Produced via immunoSEQ multiplex PCR; TCRdb's table is partial and in-frame only. The sample lists over 60,000 clones, roughly 91% seen once, with 40% in the top ten. The sample here was peripheral blood, taken from a patient treated with radiotherapy plus ipilimumab. Receptors originate from a human donor with non-small cell lung cancer that progressed on radiotherapy plus ipilimumab.

The chain has TRBV6-5 and TRBJ1-5; D ambiguous. Germline lookup yields CDR1 MNHEY and CDR2 SVGAGI. This CDR3 spans 13 amino acids. Between the trimmed V and J ends, which lost 1 base and 1 base, there was a span of 2 bases. The CDR3 sequence is CASSYYSNQPQHF. For the CDR3, the DNA is TGTGCCAGCAGTTACTACAGCAATCAGCCCCAGCATTTT.

The V call is TRBV10-1, the J call TRBJ2-1; weak D call: TRBD1 (6 bases). The CDR3 is 13 amino acids. V was shortened by 4 bases and J by 5 bases, with 9 bases between the two germline ends. Looked up from germline, CDR1 is WNHNN and CDR2 is SYGVQD (reference sequence). The CDR3 DNA is TGCGCCAGCAGTGGGACAGACCACAATGAGCAGTTCTTC. Its protein is CASSGTDHNEQFF.

V is TRBV9 and J is TRBJ1-1; D is unresolved. This CDR3 is 14 amino acids long. Trimming removed 2 bases at V and 3 bases at J, with 11 bases between. Germline CDR1 is SGDLS and CDR2 is YYNGEE. CDR3 amino acids: CASSVKGADTEAFF. Written as DNA, the CDR3 is TGTGCCAGCAGCGTTAAGGGCGCGGACACTGAAGCTTTCTTT.

The chain joins TRBV5-6 to TRBJ2-1; 12 positions agree with TRBD1. This CDR3 region has 15 residues. The V and J ends lost 4 bases and 8 bases, in that order; junction bases with no gene match: 7. Germline CDR1 and CDR2: SGHDT and YYEEEE. The CDR3 loop is CASSGTGGKVDEQFF. DNA of the CDR3: TGTGCCAGCAGCGGGACAGGGGGCAAGGTGGATGAGCAGTTCTTC.

The chain couples TRBV7-8 to TRBJ2-7; D may correspond to TRBD1 or TRBD2 (5 bases each). Germline CDR1 and CDR2: SGHVS and FQNEAQ. The length of the CDR3 is 15 residues. V lost 3 bases to trimming and J lost 2 bases, with 14 bases between them. The CDR3 nucleotides are TGTGCCAGCAGCTTCGGGGCTAGAGGCCCCTACGAGCAGTACGTC. Translating gives CASSFGARGPYEQYV.

The V gene is TRBV18, the J gene TRBJ2-6; D gene uncertain. The V and J ends lost 0 bases and 0 bases respectively, with 9 bases between them. Germline V lookup: CDR1 KGHSH, CDR2 LQKENI. The length of the CDR3 is 17 residues. In DNA, the CDR3 is TGTGCCAGCTCACCACCCCCAGGTCTCTCTGGGGCCAACGTCCTGACTTTC. It yields the protein CASSPPPGLSGANVLTF.

This chain links TRBV28 with TRBJ1-3; no clear D. CDR1 is MDHEN, CDR2 SYDVKM, per germline. Trimming took off 2 bases at V and 2 bases at J, with 7 bases between the two ends. The CDR3 is made up of 14 amino acids. CDR3 bases: TGTGCCAGCAGTTTAATGGGGACTGGAAACACCATATATTTT. Its protein product is CASSLMGTGNTIYF.

The table lists this clone with a count of one. V and J are TRBV7-6 and TRBJ2-1, with 11 bases matching TRBD1. The trim removed 5 bases at V and 4 bases at J, leaving 7 bases unmatched. CDR3 size: 16 residues. CDR1 and CDR2 (germline): SGHVS, FNYEAQ. The CDR3 DNA is TGTGCCAGCAGCGGACAGGGGGCTAGCCCTTACAATGAGCAGTTCTTC. Amino acids: CASSGQGASPYNEQFF. The variable domain in full, completed from reference TRBV7-6 and TRBJ2-1, reads GAGVSQSPRYKVTKRGQDVALRCDPISGHVSLYWYRQALGQGPEFLTYFNYEAQQDKSGLPNDRFSAERPEGSISTLTIQRTEQRDSAMYRCASSGQGASPYNEQFFGPGTRLTVL.

V is TRBV29-1 and J is TRBJ1-2; D gene uncertain. The V end was cut by 4 bases, the J end by 4 bases, with 13 bases between. The CDR3 totals 13 residues. Germline lookup yields CDR1 SQVTM and CDR2 ANQGSEA. In DNA form, the CDR3 reads TGCAGCGTTGGTCCCCGGGAAGGCTATGGCTACACCTTC. This sequence encodes CSVGPREGYGYTF.

The chain combines TRBV5-4 with TRBJ2-7; D tentatively reads TRBD1 or TRBD2 (5 bases each). CDR3 length: 13 residues. Germline CDR1 reads SGHNT; CDR2 reads YYREEE (reference sequence). The V end was cut by 5 bases, the J end by 3 bases, with 12 bases between. CDR3 in DNA: TGTGCCAGCAGGCCCTGGGGGAGCTACGAGCAGTACGTC. Protein: CASRPWGSYEQYV.

The chain employs TRBV30 and TRBJ1-5, with D perhaps matching TRBD1 (5 bases). Looked up from germline, CDR1 is GTSNPN and CDR2 is SVGIG (reference sequence). V dropped 1 base and J dropped 6 bases, with 10 bases sitting between them. This CDR3 spans 13 amino acids. Here the CDR3 DNA reads TGTGCCTGGAGTGCGGCAGGGATTCAGCCCCAGCATTTT. As protein: CAWSAAGIQPQHF.

This clone has more than one count but fewer than ten. Written as DNA, the CDR3 is TGTGCCAGCAGTTTATTTGGTCAGCCCCAGCATTTT. Translation gives CASSLFGQPQHF. The chain has TRBV27 and TRBJ1-5; D remains ambiguous. Germline V CDR1 and CDR2: MNHEY, SMNVEV (reference sequence). The CDR3 is made up of 12 amino acids. Trimming stripped 1 base from V and 6 bases from J, with 4 bases between.

The CDR3 bases are TGTGCCAGCAGTTCTCCGTACAACCAAGAGACCCAGTACTTC. It is translated as CASSSPYNQETQYF. The chain combines TRBV27 with TRBJ2-5; D remains unclear. The V and J ends lost 4 bases and 0 bases respectively, with 9 bases between them. Germline V gene sequence: CDR1 MNHEY, CDR2 SMNVEV (reference sequence). CDR3 length: 14 amino acids.

The chain carries TRBV5-4 and TRBJ1-3, with D maybe TRBD1 (6 bases). The germline CDR1 and CDR2 sequences are SGHNT and YYREEE (reference sequence). The ends were cut back, 3 bases at V and 2 bases at J, with 12 bases in the middle. The CDR3 spans 15 residues. The CDR3 spells CASSSGGLPGNTIYF. CDR3 sequence (DNA): TGTGCCAGCAGCTCGGGGGGGCTCCCTGGAAACACCATATATTTT.

J is TRBJ1-2 and V is TRBV28; 7 bases match TRBD1. V lost 9 bases and J lost 5; bases outside the gene matches: 9. The CDR3 extends over 13 amino acids. In germline, CDR1 is MDHEN, CDR2 SYDVKM. The CDR3: CASGGGAVYGYTF. The CDR3 DNA is TGTGCCAGTGGAGGGGGCGCGGTTTATGGCTACACCTTC.

This chain links TRBV9 with TRBJ2-1; 9 positions agree with TRBD2. Germline CDR1 and CDR2: SGDLS and YYNGEE. This CDR3 is 17 amino acids long. The junction had 16 bases not matched to a gene; V was cut back by 4 bases and J by 8 bases. CDR3 amino acids: CASSSRTSEIRGDEQFF. The CDR3 nucleotides read TGTGCCAGCAGCTCCCGGACTAGCGAGATACGGGGCGATGAGCAGTTCTTC.